Below, 16 T cell receptor beta chains from the same sample are listed, as sequenced in a study of T cell responses to AZD1222 COVID-19 vaccine listed by TCRdb under 2021. The method was the immunoSEQ multiplex PCR assay. TCRdb stores this immuneACCESS table with in-frame sequences only. Part of the clones is absent; in the studies checked, under half of the shortfall reflects unresolved V genes, and no reason is known for the rest. This sample gives over 120,000 clones in total; around 90% of them show up just once. Under 2% of the sample goes to the ten largest clones. The sample's time point label is to be understood as: baseline before first vaccination. Source: peripheral blood, taken on day 0 of AZD1222 vaccination. These receptors came from an adult in good health.

This clone was found a few times. The chain uses TRBV7-3 and TRBJ2-7; no clear D gene. The CDR3 spans 13 residues. The V end was cut by 1 base, the J end by 5 bases, with 9 bases between. Looked up from germline, CDR1 is SGHTA and CDR2 is FQGTGA. In nucleotides, the CDR3 is TGTGCCAGCAGCTTAAAGGTTCGGGACGAGCAGTACTTC. Translation gives CASSLKVRDEQYF.

This sequence joins TRBV2 and TRBJ1-1; TRBD1 matches at 8 bases. The CDR3 spans 14 residues. CDR1 and CDR2 (germline): SNHLY, FYNNEI. V trimming: 5 bases; J trimming: 0 bases; junction bases outside the gene matches: 2. The CDR3 region is CASSRQGMNTEAFF. The CDR3 bases are TGTGCCAGCAGTAGACAGGGGATGAACACTGAAGCTTTCTTT.

This CDR3 is CASSLSGAYNEQFF. CDR3 nucleotides: TGTGCCAGCAGTCTTAGCGGGGCCTACAATGAGCAGTTCTTC. The chain carries TRBV28 and TRBJ2-1; TRBD2 aligns across 8 bases. CDR1 MDHEN and CDR2 SYDVKM come from the germline V gene. CDR3 size: 14 residues. After removal of 5 bases from V and 2 bases from J, the junction contained 2 bases not matched to a gene.

The gene calls are TRBV9 and TRBJ1-2; no firm D call. The germline V and J ends were trimmed by 0 bases and 5 bases, with 11 bases remaining between them. The CDR3 length is 14 residues. Per the germline V gene, CDR1 is SGDLS and CDR2 is YYNGEE. For the CDR3, the DNA is TGTGCCAGCAGCGTAGGTCGGGGTGGGTATGGCTACACCTTC. Translated: CASSVGRGGYGYTF.

V gene TRBV19 combines with J gene TRBJ1-1; 7 nucleotides match TRBD1. Germline V gene data show CDR1 as LNHDA and CDR2 as SQIVND (reference sequence). CDR3 length: 15 amino acids. V lost 6 bases and J lost 5; bases outside the gene matches: 12. The CDR3 region is CASRSIAGGETEAFF. The CDR3 DNA reads TGTGCCAGTAGATCCATAGCAGGGGGGGAGACTGAAGCTTTCTTT.

The chain employs TRBV11-2 and TRBJ2-1; either TRBD1 or TRBD2 may supply D (7 bases each). The length of the CDR3 is 15 residues. Trimming took 7 bases from V and 6 from J, leaving 19 bases between them. Germline values: CDR1 SGHAT, CDR2 FQNNGV. CDR3 region: CASTLGLGGRNEQFF. CDR3 nucleotides: TGTGCCAGCACCCTCGGACTAGGGGGCCGCAATGAGCAGTTCTTC.

The chain's CDR3 is CASSSGPGANVLTF. DNA of the CDR3: TGTGCCAGCAGCTCAGGCCCCGGGGCCAACGTCCTGACTTTC. The V and J genes are TRBV11-2 and TRBJ2-6; D is uncertain. The CDR3 extends over 14 amino acids. V was shortened by 4 bases and J by 4 bases, with 8 bases between the two germline ends. Per germline, CDR1 SGHAT and CDR2 FQNNGV.

This clone has a single count. The CDR3 nucleotides read TGTGCCAGCAGCTCAATGAACAGGGGTCCCCTCCACTTT. Residues: CASSSMNRGPLHF. J is TRBJ1-6 and V is TRBV7-9, with 7 bases identical to TRBD1. The CDR3 length is 13 residues. Germline V lookup: CDR1 SEHNR, CDR2 FQNEAQ (reference sequence). V lost 4 bases and J lost 13; bases outside the gene matches: 7.

This clone was seen once. V gene TRBV6-6 combines with J gene TRBJ1-6; no clear D. Trimming removed 5 bases at V and 5 bases at J, with 1 base between. In germline, CDR1 is MNHNY, CDR2 SVGAGI (reference sequence). The CDR3 loop spans 11 amino acids. The CDR3 nucleotides read TGTGCCAGCAGTAATAATTCACCCCTCCACTTT. Amino acids: CASSNNSPLHF.

The CDR3 nucleotides are TGTGCCAGCAGCCCTCGACGGGACAGGGAGTATAATTCACCCCTCCACTTT. As protein: CASSPRRDREYNSPLHF. The chain uses TRBV3-1 (or the pseudogene TRBV3-2) and TRBJ1-6; the match to TRBD1 covers 9 bases. This CDR3 is built from 17 residues. V lost 4 bases, J lost 4 bases, and 8 bases stayed unmatched. Germline V gene lookup returns CDR1 LGHDT and CDR2 YNNKEL (reference sequence).

This CDR3 is CASSLAGQASNTEAFF. DNA of the CDR3: TGTGCCAGCAGCTTGGCGGGACAGGCATCGAACACTGAAGCTTTCTTT. The chain links TRBV7-8 to TRBJ1-1, with TRBD1 identical over 8 bases. This CDR3 contains 16 residues. J gave up 1 base and V 3 bases, and 7 bases lay outside the gene matches. Germline values: CDR1 SGHVS, CDR2 FQNEAQ.

The chain carries TRBV5-4 and TRBJ1-3; possibly TRBD1 for D (5 bases). The V end was cut by 5 bases, the J end by 0 bases, with 12 bases between. This CDR3 is built from 15 residues. CDR1 is SGHNT and CDR2 is YYREEE in the germline V gene (reference sequence). CDR3 DNA sequence: TGTGCCAGCAGAAGTGACAGACCCTCTGGAAACACCATATATTTT. It specifies CASRSDRPSGNTIYF.

This chain links TRBV12-3 or TRBV12-4 with TRBJ1-4, with D possibly being TRBD1 (5 bases). The CDR3 consists of 12 residues. V was trimmed by 1 base and J by 10 bases, leaving 7 bases between them. The CDR3: CASSLGRGKLFF. The CDR3 DNA reads as TGTGCCAGCAGTTTAGGGAGGGGAAAACTGTTTTTT.

CDR3 protein: CASSVSGPKGPQHF. The CDR3 region has the DNA TGTGCCAGCAGCGTCTCCGGTCCTAAGGGGCCCCAGCATTTT. The chain employs TRBV9 and TRBJ1-5; D remains ambiguous. Germline V gene sequence: CDR1 SGDLS, CDR2 YYNGEE. Trimming cost V 2 bases and J 9 bases, with 15 bases left between them. The CDR3 loop spans 14 amino acids.

The chain joins TRBV5-1 to TRBJ1-2; TRBD1 agrees at 9 bases. The germline V gene has CDR1 SGHRS and CDR2 YFSETQ. The length of the CDR3 is 15 residues. V dropped 3 bases and J dropped 0; count of bases not matched to a gene: 3. The CDR3 is CASSWGTGSNYGYTF. The CDR3 coding sequence is TGCGCCAGCAGCTGGGGGACAGGGTCTAACTATGGCTACACCTTC.

The chain carries TRBV7-3 and TRBJ2-1, with D possibly being TRBD1 or TRBD2 (5 bases each). V was cut by 1 base and J by 6 bases, with 13 bases left in between. The CDR3 consists of 15 residues. Germline lookup yields CDR1 SGHTA and CDR2 FQGTGA. The CDR3, as DNA: TGTGCCAGCAGCTTAATGGGGGTTGGGTCCAATGAGCAGTTCTTC. Translated: CASSLMGVGSNEQFF.